These 25 T cell receptor beta chains came from one sample sequenced in a study of blood T cell repertoires in COVID-19. The method was immunoSEQ multiplex PCR; TCRdb's version includes in-frame clones alone and lacks a portion of them. The sample carries tens of thousands of clones, approximately 86% recorded once. The sample taken for sequencing was peripheral blood. These receptors all come from an elderly woman with active COVID-19.

V gene TRBV7-8 combines with J gene TRBJ2-7; 7 positions agree with TRBD2. The length of the CDR3 is 14 residues. The V and J ends lost 1 base and 3 bases, in that order; junction bases with no gene match: 3. CDR1 is SGHVS and CDR2 is FQNEAQ in the germline V gene. CDR3 in amino acids: CASSLGGGFYEQYF. The CDR3, as DNA: TGTGCCAGCAGCTTAGGGGGGGGTTTCTACGAGCAGTACTTC.

The rearrangement joins TRBV18 to TRBJ2-1, with 9 bases matching TRBD1. This CDR3 is built from 16 residues. CDR1 and CDR2 (germline): KGHSH, LQKENI. The ends lost 6 bases at V and 9 bases at J; junction bases unmatched: 15. Here the CDR3 DNA reads TGTGCCAGCTCTCCCGGGACAGGGAGTTATCGCAGTGAGCAGTTCTTC. Translated: CASSPGTGSYRSEQFF.

The chain combines TRBV11-3 with TRBJ2-1; 7 bases are shared with TRBD2. The CDR3 has 15 amino acids. V dropped 5 bases and J dropped 6; count of bases not matched to a gene: 10. Germline values: CDR1 SGHNT, CDR2 YENEEA. CDR3 DNA: TGTGCCAGCAGCGCCGTACCGGGACTACCCAATGAGCAGTTCTTC. It codes for CASSAVPGLPNEQFF.

DNA for the CDR3: TGTGCCAGCAGTTTCCCGCAAGAGACCCAGTACTTC. It specifies CASSFPQETQYF. The V call is TRBV28, the J call TRBJ2-5; unclear D gene. CDR1 and CDR2 (germline): MDHEN, SYDVKM. The CDR3 extends over 12 amino acids. Trimming cost V 3 bases and J 2 bases, with 4 bases left between them.

J is TRBJ2-5 and V is TRBV7-2; the match to TRBD2 covers 13 bases. This CDR3 contains 15 residues. Germline CDR1 reads SGHTA; CDR2 reads FQGNSA. Trimming removed 3 bases from V and 7 bases from J; junction bases left unmatched: 5. The CDR3 is CASSFGTSGEGTQYF. The DNA for the CDR3 is TGTGCCAGCAGCTTCGGGACTAGCGGGGAGGGGACCCAGTACTTC.

The chain couples TRBV28 to TRBJ2-2; TRBD2 matches 8 bases. The ends lost 2 bases at V and 3 bases at J; junction bases unmatched: 5. CDR1 is MDHEN and CDR2 is SYDVKM in the germline V gene. The CDR3 runs to 16 residues. The CDR3 coding sequence is TGTGCCAGCAGTTTAAAGGCTAGCGGGTACACCGGGGAGCTGTTTTTT. Translated: CASSLKASGYTGELFF.

The V and J genes are TRBV28 and TRBJ1-1, with D perhaps matching TRBD1 (6 bases). CDR1 and CDR2 from the germline V gene are MDHEN and SYDVKM. Trimming cost V 4 bases and J 5 bases, with 17 bases left between them. The CDR3 is made up of 15 amino acids. In DNA form, the CDR3 reads TGTGCCAGCAGTTCTCAGTCGACAGGCCGGACTGAAGCTTTCTTT. The encoded protein is CASSSQSTGRTEAFF.

CDR3 loop: CASSSTGAAEAFF. The CDR3, as DNA: TGTGCCAGCAGCTCGACAGGGGCGGCTGAAGCTTTCTTT. The chain carries TRBV7-9 and TRBJ1-1; 8 nucleotides match TRBD1. The germline V gene has CDR1 SEHNR and CDR2 FQNEAQ (reference sequence). Trimming cost V 4 bases and J 6 bases; bases outside gene matches: 4. There are 13 residues in the CDR3.

The J gene is TRBJ1-1, the V gene TRBV29-1; D is unresolved. CDR3 length: 10 residues. Germline V gives CDR1 SQVTM, CDR2 ANQGSEA. Trimming pared 7 bases from V and 6 bases from J, leaving 9 bases between. The CDR3 reads CSGSDAEAFF. The CDR3, as DNA: TGCAGCGGGAGCGACGCTGAAGCTTTCTTT.

J is TRBJ2-2 and V is TRBV3-1 (or the pseudogene TRBV3-2); TRBD2 agrees at 12 bases. The germline V gene has CDR1 LGHDT and CDR2 YNNKEL (reference sequence). The CDR3 loop spans 15 amino acids. V was clipped by 6 bases and J by 8 bases; unmatched bases: 7. The CDR3 region has the DNA TGTGCCAGCAGACGGACTAGCGGGGCCGTGGGGGAGCTGTTTTTT. It is translated as CASRRTSGAVGELFF.

The genes are TRBV30 and TRBJ2-7, with 7 bases matching TRBD2. J was trimmed by 0 bases and V by 2 bases; bases with no gene match: 10. The germline V gene has CDR1 GTSNPN and CDR2 SVGIG (reference sequence). The CDR3 length is 16 residues. CDR3 DNA: TGTGCCTGGAGTACTCCTAGCGGCCTAAGCTCCTACGAGCAGTACTTC. Protein sequence: CAWSTPSGLSSYEQYF.

This chain uses TRBV4-3 with TRBJ1-1, with D perhaps TRBD1 (6 bases). CDR1 and CDR2 from the germline V gene are LGHNA and YSLEER. The V gene lost 0 bases and the J gene lost 7 bases, with 15 bases spanning the gap. The CDR3 has 15 residues. The CDR3 bases are TGCGCCAGCAGCCAAGATTTCCAACAGGGTCGTGAAGCTTTCTTT. This encodes CASSQDFQQGREAFF.

The chain combines TRBV4-3 with TRBJ1-2; TRBD1 aligns across 7 bases. This CDR3 contains 15 residues. Losses at the gene ends were 2 bases for V and 1 base for J; bases not matched to a gene: 4. Germline V gene lookup returns CDR1 LGHNA and CDR2 YSLEER. CDR3 DNA sequence: TGCGCCAGCAGCCAACACGACAGGGTTAACTATGGCTACACCTTC. Translation: CASSQHDRVNYGYTF.

The chain uses TRBV29-1 and TRBJ1-2; 9 nucleotides match TRBD1. With 6 bases clipped from V and 4 bases from J, the junction kept 6 bases outside the gene matches. This CDR3 spans 13 amino acids. Germline CDR1 SQVTM, CDR2 ANQGSEA. The CDR3 DNA sequence: TGCAGCGTCTCCCTGGGACAGGGCTATGGCTACACCTTC. Translation: CSVSLGQGYGYTF.

DNA of the CDR3: TGTGCCAGCAGCTTACTAGCGGCTAGCACAGATACGCAGTATTTT. Its translation is CASSLLAASTDTQYF. The chain couples TRBV11-2 to TRBJ2-3; 7 bases align to TRBD2. The CDR3 covers 15 residues. V was pared by 2 bases and J by 0 bases, with 2 bases of the junction left unmatched. The germline V gene has CDR1 SGHAT and CDR2 FQNNGV.

This clone appeared a single time. V gene TRBV6-5 combines with J gene TRBJ2-5, with a weak D call TRBD1 (5 bases). CDR1 is MNHEY, CDR2 SVGAGI, per germline. CDR3 length: 13 residues. The germline V and J ends were trimmed by 6 bases and 1 base, with 9 bases remaining between them. CDR3 bases: TGTGCCAGCAGCAAAGACAGCCAAGAGACCCAGTACTTC. Its translation: CASSKDSQETQYF.

The V gene is TRBV4-3, the J gene TRBJ1-2; 7 bases are shared with TRBD1. The CDR3 is 18 residues long. The V segment lost 0 bases and the J segment 0 bases; nucleotides outside the gene matches: 10. Germline CDR1 is LGHNA and CDR2 is YSLEER. DNA for the CDR3: TGCGCCAGCAGCCAAGATGAGGGGGCCCATCTCACTAACTATGGCTACACCTTC. This codes for CASSQDEGAHLTNYGYTF.

V usage is TRBV5-1 and J usage is TRBJ2-7; D gene uncertain. Trimming removed 2 bases at V and 1 base at J, with 10 bases between. The CDR3 has 14 amino acids. In germline, CDR1 is SGHRS, CDR2 YFSETQ. The CDR3 reads CASSFQTMSYEQYF. The CDR3 DNA sequence: TGCGCCAGCAGCTTCCAAACAATGTCCTACGAGCAGTACTTC. The variable domain in full, with the rest retrieved from reference TRBV5-1 and TRBJ2-7, is KAGVTQTPRYLIKTRGQQVTLSCSPISGHRSVSWYQQTPGQGLQFLFEYFSETQRNKGNFPGRFSGRQFSNSRSEMNVSTLELGDSALYLCASSFQTMSYEQYFGPGTRLTVT.

The chain couples TRBV19 to TRBJ2-3; D is possibly TRBD2 (6 bases). In germline, CDR1 is LNHDA, CDR2 SQIVND (reference sequence). The CDR3 loop spans 14 amino acids. V was clipped by 3 bases and J by 6 bases, with 13 bases between them. Written as DNA, the CDR3 is TGTGCCAGTAGTATGGGGCAGGCGGGGGATACGCAGTATTTT. It translates to CASSMGQAGDTQYF.

V usage is TRBV2 and J usage is TRBJ2-3, with D hard to call. CDR3 length: 13 residues. The germline V gene has CDR1 SNHLY and CDR2 FYNNEI. The V and J ends lost 4 bases and 5 bases respectively, with 10 bases between them. CDR3 nucleotides: TGTGCCAGCAGTGCTAGGCGCGGAGATACGCAGTATTTT. Protein sequence: CASSARRGDTQYF.

This sequence joins TRBV28 and TRBJ1-5; 7 bases agree with TRBD1. The CDR3 sequence is 14 residues long. The germline V gene encodes CDR1 MDHEN and CDR2 SYDVKM. J gave up 3 bases and V 4 bases, and 3 bases lay outside the gene matches. DNA for the CDR3: TGTGCCAGCAGTTGGGACAGCACCAATCAGCCCCAGCATTTT. Its translation is CASSWDSTNQPQHF.

The chain links TRBV18 to TRBJ1-1; no definite D call. The germline V gene has CDR1 KGHSH and CDR2 LQKENI. The V and J ends lost 0 bases and 1 base respectively, with 9 bases between them. The length of the CDR3 is 15 residues. The CDR3 coding sequence is TGTGCCAGCTCACCACCAACAAATGCGAACACTGAAGCTTTCTTT. Translated, it gives CASSPPTNANTEAFF.

V usage is TRBV11-3 and J usage is TRBJ2-1, with D possibly matching TRBD2 (5 bases). CDR1 and CDR2 from the germline V gene are SGHNT and YENEEA. V lost 5 bases and J 0 bases, leaving 14 bases between the germline ends. The CDR3 is 16 residues long. The CDR3 DNA sequence: TGTGCCAGCAGCCCCAGGACGGGAAGCTCCTACAATGAGCAGTTCTTC. Protein product: CASSPRTGSSYNEQFF.

In its sample, this clone ranks as medium-sized. J is TRBJ1-4 and V is TRBV28, with TRBD1 matching 8 bases. The length of the CDR3 is 15 residues. Germline lookup yields CDR1 MDHEN and CDR2 SYDVKM. V shed 3 bases and J 5 bases; nucleotides not matched to a gene: 5. This CDR3 reads CASSFARQGNEKLFF. Written as DNA, the CDR3 is TGTGCCAGCAGTTTCGCGAGACAGGGGAATGAAAAACTGTTTTTT.

The V gene is TRBV6-2 or TRBV6-3, the J gene TRBJ2-2, with a tentative D call TRBD2 (5 bases). CDR3 length: 13 amino acids. Trimming shortened V by 0 bases and J by 8 bases, and 7 bases separated the two germline ends. The germline gives CDR1 MNHEY, CDR2 SVGEGT. Here the CDR3 reads CASSYSRAGELFF. The DNA for the CDR3 is TGTGCCAGCAGTTACTCGAGGGCAGGGGAGCTGTTTTTT.